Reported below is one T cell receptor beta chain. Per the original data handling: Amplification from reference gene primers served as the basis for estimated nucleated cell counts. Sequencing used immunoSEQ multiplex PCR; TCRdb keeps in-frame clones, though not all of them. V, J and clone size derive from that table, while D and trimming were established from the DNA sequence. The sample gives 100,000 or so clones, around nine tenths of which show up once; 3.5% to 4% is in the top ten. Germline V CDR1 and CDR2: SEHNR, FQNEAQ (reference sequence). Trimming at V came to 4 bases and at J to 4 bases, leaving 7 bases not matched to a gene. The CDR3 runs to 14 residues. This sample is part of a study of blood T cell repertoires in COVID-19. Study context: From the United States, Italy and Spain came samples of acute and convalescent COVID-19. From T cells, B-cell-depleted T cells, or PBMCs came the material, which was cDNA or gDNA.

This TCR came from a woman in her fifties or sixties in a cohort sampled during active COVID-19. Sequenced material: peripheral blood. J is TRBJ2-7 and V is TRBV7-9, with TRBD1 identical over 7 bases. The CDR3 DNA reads TGTGCCAGCAGCTCCACAGGGGCGTTTTACGAGCAGTACTTC. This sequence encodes CASSSTGAFYEQYF.